These T cell receptor beta chains were read from a single sample in a study of radiation and T cells in renal cell carcinoma. Profiling relied on immunoSEQ multiplex PCR, and the TCRdb table lists in-frame clones only, not all of them. Among roughly 150,000 clones listed, roughly 87% were seen once. The sample was blood, taken from a patient whose treatment included radiotherapy and nephrectomy. These receptors all come from a woman between 50 and 59 years old with renal cell carcinoma. The CDR3 runs from the conserved cysteine through the conserved F or W. The D gene is left open where the match is weak. The listing skips clone size in some rows; elsewhere it reads once, few, many or a size class.

j_call v_call clone_size d_call cdr3_nt cdr3_aa
TRBJ1-5 TRBV28 once . TGTGCCAGCAGTCTCGACAGGTATAGCAATCAGCCCCAGCATTTT CASSLDRYSNQPQHF
TRBJ2-1 TRBV7-3 . . TGTGCCAGCAGCTTAACGGTCGACAATGAGCAGTTCTTC CASSLTVDNEQFF
TRBJ2-3 TRBV7-2 . TRBD2 TGTGCCAGCAGCTTAGTCCCTAGCGGGGGGGCCGAAGATACGCAGTATTTT CASSLVPSGGAEDTQYF
TRBJ2-7 TRBV5-1 . TRBD1 TGCGCCAGCAGCTCCGGGGGAGGACAGGGGGCTAAATGGTACGAGCAGTACTTC CASSSGGGQGAKWYEQYF
TRBJ1-1 TRBV2 . . TGTGCCTGCGCCGGGACATTGAACACTGAAGCTTTCTTT CACAGTLNTEAFF
TRBJ1-6 TRBV9 once . TGTGCCAGCAGCGGATCAGGGGATTCACCCCTCCACTTT CASSGSGDSPLHF
TRBJ2-7 TRBV14 . . TGTGCCAGCAGCCAAGATAAGATGGGACCAAGCCCCTCCTACGAGCAGTACTTC CASSQDKMGPSPSYEQYF
TRBJ1-4 TRBV4-1 . TRBD1 TGCGCCAGCAGCCCCGAGACAGGGGGGGAGGAAAAACTGTTTTTT CASSPETGGEEKLFF
TRBJ2-1 TRBV2 . TRBD1 TGTGCCAGCAGTGAAAGTGGACAGGGGAGGGACTACGATGAGCAGTTCTTC CASSESGQGRDYDEQFF
TRBJ2-1 TRBV4-3 . . TGCGCCAGCAGCCAAGATGGGGAAGTCCCCCGGCAGTTCTTC CASSQDGEVPRQFF
TRBJ1-2 TRBV10-3 . TRBD1 TGTGCCATTCATGCGGAGACAGGGACCTATGGCTACACCTTC CAIHAETGTYGYTF
TRBJ2-7 TRBV7-6 . TRBD1 TGTGCCAGCAGCTTAGTTTTTGCACAGGGGGCCTACGAGCAGTACTTC CASSLVFAQGAYEQYF
TRBJ1-5 TRBV6-6 . . TGTGCCAGCAGTTTCCCAAATCAGCCCCAGCATTTT CASSFPNQPQHF
TRBJ1-6 TRBV11-2 . TRBD1 TGTGCCAGCAGCGCCGGGACAGGGGACAATTCACCCCTCCACTTT CASSAGTGDNSPLHF
TRBJ1-1 TRBV19 many . TGTGCCAGTAATGAGGGCAGCACTGAAGCTTTCTTT CASNEGSTEAFF
TRBJ1-2 TRBV11-2 once . TGTGCCAGCAGCTTAGAATCGGCTAACTATGGCTACACCTTC CASSLESANYGYTF
TRBJ2-7 TRBV2 . TRBD1 TGTGCCAGCAGTGTCCGGGACAGGGCCCACGAGCAGTACTTC CASSVRDRAHEQYF
TRBJ2-6 TRBV2 . TRBD1 TGTGCCAGCAGTGGGGGACAGGACTCTGGGGCCAACGTCCTGACTTTC CASSGGQDSGANVLTF
TRBJ1-1 TRBV4-1 . . TGCGCCAGCGGCACGACAGAGAACACTGAAGCTTTCTTT CASGTTENTEAFF
TRBJ2-1 TRBV29-1 . . TGCAGCGTCCCCAGGGAAGGGTACAATGAGCAGTTCTTC CSVPREGYNEQFF
TRBJ2-3 TRBV7-6 . . TGTGCCAGCAGCTTAACGGGGGAATACTCAGATACGCAGTATTTT CASSLTGEYSDTQYF
TRBJ1-1 TRBV19 . TRBD1 TGTGCCAGTTACGGGCCGGGACAGGGGGCCTCTGAAGCTTTCTTT CASYGPGQGASEAFF
TRBJ2-3 TRBV5-1 . . TGCGCCAGCAGCTCCAGACCAGATACGCAGTATTTT CASSSRPDTQYF
TRBJ1-4 TRBV18 . . TGTGCCAGCTCAAGACAGGAGATGAATGAAAAACTGTTTTTT CASSRQEMNEKLFF
TRBJ2-1 TRBV11-1 . . TGTGCCAGCAGCTTAGGGGGGCCGACTATTAATGAGCAGTTCTTC CASSLGGPTINEQFF
TRBJ1-6 TRBV9 . . TGTGCCAGCAGCGGCGGGACTCCCGGGATAAGCTCCTATAATTCACCCCTCCACTTT CASSGGTPGISSYNSPLHF
TRBJ1-2 TRBV6-6 . . TGTGCCAGCAGTTCCCCCCGGACCAACTATGGCTACACCTTC CASSSPRTNYGYTF
TRBJ2-3 TRBV30 . . TGTGCCTGGAGTGTAAGTTGGGGGGGCAAGGGCACAGATACGCAGTATTTT CAWSVSWGGKGTDTQYF
TRBJ2-5 TRBV15 . . TGTGCCACCAGCAGAGATCTTCCTGACAGGCCAACGACAGAGACCCAGTACTTC CATSRDLPDRPTTETQYF
TRBJ2-2 TRBV9 . TRBD2 TGTGCCAGCAGCTTTTTGACTAGCGGTGACGGGGAGCTGTTTTTT CASSFLTSGDGELFF
TRBJ1-5 TRBV5-5 . TRBD1 TGTGCCAGCAGCTTGGATCCACAGGGGTATCAGCCCCAGCATTTT CASSLDPQGYQPQHF
TRBJ2-4 TRBV5-5 . TRBD1 TGTGCCAGCAGCCCCAGACAGGGAAGCATTCAGTACTTC CASSPRQGSIQYF
TRBJ1-3 TRBV6-6 . TRBD1 TGTGCCAGCAGTCAGCTAGGGACAGCCTCTGGAAACACCATATATTTT CASSQLGTASGNTIYF
TRBJ2-1 TRBV18 . . TGTGCCAGCTCCCCCCCCATCACCAATGAGCAGTTCTTC CASSPPITNEQFF
TRBJ1-1 TRBV6-5 . TRBD1 TGTGCCAGCAGTTACTCAGACGGGACAGTGAACACTGAAGCTTTCTTT CASSYSDGTVNTEAFF
TRBJ1-6 TRBV4-3 many . TGCGCCAGCAGCCACGACAGGACGAATTCACCCCTCCACTTT CASSHDRTNSPLHF
TRBJ2-1 TRBV5-4 . TRBD2 TGTGCCAGCAGCTTTCGTGGGGGGGGGTTATACAATGAGCAGTTCTTC CASSFRGGGLYNEQFF
TRBJ2-7 TRBV29-1 . . TGCAGCGTTGAAGGAGGGAACTCCTACGAGCAGTACTTC CSVEGGNSYEQYF
TRBJ2-3 TRBV7-2 . . TGTGCCAGCAGCCCCCGGGAGCACACAGATACGCAGTATTTT CASSPREHTDTQYF